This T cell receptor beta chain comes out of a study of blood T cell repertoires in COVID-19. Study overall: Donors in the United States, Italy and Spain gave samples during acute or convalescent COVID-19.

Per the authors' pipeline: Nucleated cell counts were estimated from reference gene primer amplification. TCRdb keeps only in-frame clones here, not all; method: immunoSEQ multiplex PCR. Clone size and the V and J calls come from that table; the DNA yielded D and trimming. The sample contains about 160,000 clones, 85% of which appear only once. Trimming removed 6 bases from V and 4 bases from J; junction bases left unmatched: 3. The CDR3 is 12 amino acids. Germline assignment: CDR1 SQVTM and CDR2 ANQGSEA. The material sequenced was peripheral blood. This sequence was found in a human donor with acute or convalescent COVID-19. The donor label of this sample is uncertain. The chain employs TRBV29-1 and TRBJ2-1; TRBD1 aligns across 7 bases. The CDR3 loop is CSVVRGYNEQFF. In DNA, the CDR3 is TGCAGCGTAGTCAGGGGGTACAATGAGCAGTTCTTC.